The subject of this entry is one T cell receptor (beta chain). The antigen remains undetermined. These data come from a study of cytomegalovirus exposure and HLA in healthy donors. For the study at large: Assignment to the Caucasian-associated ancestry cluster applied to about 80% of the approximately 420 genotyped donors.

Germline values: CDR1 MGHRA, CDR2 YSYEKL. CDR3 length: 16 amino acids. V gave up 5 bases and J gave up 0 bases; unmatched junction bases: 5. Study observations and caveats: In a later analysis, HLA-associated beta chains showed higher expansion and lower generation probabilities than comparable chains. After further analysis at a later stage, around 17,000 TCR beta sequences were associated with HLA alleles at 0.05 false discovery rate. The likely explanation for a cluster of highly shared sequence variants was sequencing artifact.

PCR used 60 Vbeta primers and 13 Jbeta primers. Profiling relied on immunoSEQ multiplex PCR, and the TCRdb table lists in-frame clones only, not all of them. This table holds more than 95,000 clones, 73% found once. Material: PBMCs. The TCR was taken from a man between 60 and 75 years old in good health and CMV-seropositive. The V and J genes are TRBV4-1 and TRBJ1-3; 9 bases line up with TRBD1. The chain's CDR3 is CASSFPGQGSGNTIYF. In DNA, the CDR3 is TGCGCCAGCAGCTTTCCGGGACAGGGCTCTGGAAACACCATATATTTT.